This TCR beta chain is drawn from a study of CD8 T cells in Susac syndrome. V was trimmed by 8 bases and J by 3 bases, leaving 14 bases between them. Germline V gene lookup returns CDR1 MGHDK and CDR2 SYGVNS. The CDR3 runs to 13 residues. With regard to this clonotype: Its matching antigen is unknown.

Peripheral blood CD8+ and CD4+ T cells were profiled by TCR beta sequencing. Whole-study findings and limits: The CD4+ T cell repertoires that were profiled in Susac syndrome showed no clonal expansion.

cDNA came from roughly 0.5 to 1 ug RNA primed by random hexamers. TCRdb recomputed calls from the immunoSEQ multiplex PCR reads with MiXCR, one row per CDR3 protein. The profile shows under 300,000 distinct CDR3 sequences, 90% to 96% of them singletons. The clonotype was recovered from a human donor with Susac syndrome. V usage is TRBV25-1 and J usage is TRBJ2-7; possibly TRBD1 for D (6 bases). Sequenced input: CD4+ T cells from PBMCs. The CDR3 loop reads CASGHGQNYEQYF. The CDR3 DNA follows: TGTGCCAGCGGACACGGACAGAACTACGAGCAGTACTTC.